The rows below give T cell receptor beta chains drawn from one sample of a study of cytomegalovirus exposure and HLA in healthy donors. TCRdb's copy holds only in-frame clones and misses some; the assay was immunoSEQ multiplex PCR. The sample contains about 97,000 clones, 76% of which appear only once. Sample: PBMCs. These receptors all come from a man aged 35 to 55 in good health and CMV-seronegative. CDR3s include the opening cysteine and the closing phenylalanine or tryptophan. D genes are given only for firm matches. For some rows the clone size is stated as once, few or many, or as a class when expanded; others skip it.

size,J,V,D,CDR3,DNA
few,TRBJ2-7,TRBV28,TRBD2,CASSYGAGQRGSYEQYF,TGTGCCAGCAGTTACGGGGCCGGCCAGCGGGGGTCCTACGAGCAGTACTTC
.,TRBJ2-4,TRBV14,TRBD1,CASSPQGALAKNIQYF,TGTGCCAGCAGCCCCCAGGGGGCCCTAGCCAAAAACATTCAGTACTTC
.,TRBJ2-2,TRBV7-2,.,CASTPQPGGGGELFF,TGTGCCAGCACCCCACAACCGGGGGGCGGCGGGGAGCTGTTTTTT
.,TRBJ1-2,TRBV7-2,.,CASSPQGDYGYTF,TGTGCCAGCAGCCCGCAAGGGGACTATGGCTACACCTTC
.,TRBJ1-2,TRBV6-5,TRBD1,CASSYSTGVAYTF,TGTGCCAGCAGTTACTCGACAGGGGTGGCTTACACCTTC
.,TRBJ2-3,TRBV27,.,CASTMGGAATDTQYF,TGTGCCAGCACTATGGGGGGGGCGGCCACAGATACGCAGTATTTT
.,TRBJ2-2,TRBV19,.,CASSIGGRGSGELFF,TGTGCCAGTAGTATAGGGGGGCGCGGTTCCGGGGAGCTGTTTTTT
.,TRBJ2-4,TRBV5-1,.,CASSLAPDSQNIQYF,TGCGCCAGCAGCTTGGCCCCGGACAGCCAAAACATTCAGTACTTC
.,TRBJ2-4,TRBV12-5,.,CASGFQGFQYF,TGTGCTAGTGGTTTCCAGGGCTTTCAGTACTTC
.,TRBJ2-2,TRBV5-1,TRBD2,CASSSLAGGTGELFF,TGCGCCAGCAGTTCATTAGCGGGGGGAACCGGGGAGCTGTTTTTT
.,TRBJ1-4,TRBV5-1,.,CASRQKTNEKLFF,TGCGCCAGTCGACAGAAAACTAATGAAAAACTGTTTTTT
.,TRBJ2-6,TRBV29-1,TRBD1,CSVDNRGTGANVLTF,TGCAGCGTTGATAACAGGGGTACTGGGGCCAACGTCCTGACTTTC
few,TRBJ2-2,TRBV9,TRBD1,CASSATLLRTGGTGELFF,TGTGCCAGCAGCGCAACACTCCTGCGGACAGGGGGAACCGGGGAGCTGTTTTTT
.,TRBJ2-3,TRBV7-8,.,CATKLGRGAQDTQYF,TGTGCCACGAAGCTAGGGAGGGGGGCACAGGATACGCAGTATTTT
.,TRBJ1-2,TRBV7-9,.,CASSFSQGTYTF,TGTGCCAGCAGCTTCTCCCAGGGGACATACACCTTC
.,TRBJ1-1,TRBV29-1,.,CSVRLLNTEAFF,TGCAGCGTTCGTCTCTTGAACACTGAAGCTTTCTTT
.,TRBJ1-1,TRBV19,.,CASSIGGKINTEAFF,TGTGCCAGTAGTATAGGAGGAAAGATTAACACTGAAGCTTTCTTT
few,TRBJ2-3,TRBV6-4,.,CASSPSTDTQYF,TGTGCCAGCAGTCCTAGCACAGATACGCAGTATTTT
.,TRBJ2-1,TRBV11-3,TRBD1,CASSRDRVSEQFF,TGTGCCAGCAGCCGGGACAGGGTAAGTGAGCAGTTCTTC
.,TRBJ2-1,TRBV6-1,TRBD2,CASSGGGPYNEQFF,TGTGCCAGCAGTGGCGGGGGGCCCTACAATGAGCAGTTCTTC
.,TRBJ2-3,TRBV7-3,TRBD2,CASSQIGGVSTDTQYF,TGTGCCAGCAGCCAAATCGGGGGGGTGAGCACAGATACGCAGTATTTT
.,TRBJ1-1,TRBV15,.,CATSRDSTAGDTEAFF,TGTGCCACCAGCAGAGATTCGACGGCGGGGGACACTGAAGCTTTCTTT
once,TRBJ1-2,TRBV19,.,CASSILQAGVYGYTF,TGTGCCAGTAGTATACTCCAAGCGGGGGTCTATGGCTACACCTTC
.,TRBJ1-2,TRBV18,TRBD1,CASSLDREEDGYTF,TGTGCCAGCTCACTAGACAGGGAGGAGGATGGCTACACCTTC
few,TRBJ2-1,TRBV30,.,CAWRSQTTEAVLF,TGTGCCTGGAGGTCTCAGACTACCGAGGCTGTCCTCTTC
.,TRBJ2-7,TRBV5-1,.,CASSLASGLEYSGEQYF,TGCGCCAGCAGCTTGGCCTCGGGACTCGAATATAGCGGCGAGCAGTACTTC
.,TRBJ2-5,TRBV19,.,CASSIQMSGRETQYF,TGTGCCAGTAGTATCCAGATGAGCGGGCGGGAGACCCAGTACTTC
.,TRBJ2-5,TRBV10-3,TRBD2,CAISDGGETQYF,TGTGCCATCAGTGACGGGGGGGAGACCCAGTACTTC
.,TRBJ1-2,TRBV5-1,TRBD1,CASSFGDRNYGYTF,TGCGCCAGCAGCTTTGGGGACAGGAACTATGGCTACACCTTC
.,TRBJ1-6,TRBV7-9,TRBD1,CASNRGALGQGAGNSPLHF,TGTGCCAGCAACCGGGGGGCCTTGGGACAGGGGGCAGGGAATTCACCCCTCCACTTT
.,TRBJ1-1,TRBV27,.,CASSTRNTEAFF,TGTGCCAGCAGTACAAGGAACACTGAAGCTTTCTTT
.,TRBJ1-1,TRBV10-2,.,CASSAYTEAFF,TGCGCCAGCAGTGCTTACACTGAAGCTTTCTTT
.,TRBJ1-4,TRBV9,.,CASSPVQKSEKLFF,TGTGCCAGCAGCCCCGTCCAGAAATCTGAAAAACTGTTTTTT
once,TRBJ1-4,TRBV6-6,.,CASRGSGSQNEKLFF,TGTGCCAGCAGAGGGTCGGGGTCCCAAAATGAAAAACTGTTTTTT
.,TRBJ2-1,TRBV10-2,TRBD2,CASSDPGLAGFEQFF,TGCGCCAGCAGTGACCCTGGACTAGCGGGGTTTGAGCAGTTCTTC
.,TRBJ2-1,TRBV7-6,.,CASSLAGNNEQFF,TGTGCCAGCAGCTTAGCCGGGAACAATGAGCAGTTCTTC
.,TRBJ2-7,TRBV2,.,CASRGDNYEQYF,TGTGCCAGCAGGGGGGACAATTACGAGCAGTACTTC
.,TRBJ2-3,TRBV2,.,CASSEGARGQWQADTQYF,TGTGCCAGCAGTGAAGGGGCGCGGGGGCAGTGGCAGGCAGATACGCAGTATTTT
.,TRBJ2-5,TRBV2,TRBD2,CASSGGLAVETQYF,TGTGCCAGCAGTGGGGGACTAGCGGTGGAGACCCAGTACTTC